This T cell receptor (beta chain) derives from a study of blood T cell repertoires in COVID-19. Background on the study: The study drew acute and convalescent COVID-19 samples from the United States, Italy and Spain.

Per the germline V gene, CDR1 is MGHDK and CDR2 is SYGVNS. Trimming at V came to 6 bases and at J to 5 bases, leaving 10 bases not matched to a gene. This CDR3 contains 15 residues. Using immunoSEQ multiplex PCR, the repertoire was profiled, and TCRdb retains in-frame clones only, with some absent. The sample consists of just over 150,000 clones, 88% of them appearing once. The clonotype comes from a woman aged 70-85 years with acute or convalescent COVID-19. Material: peripheral blood. This chain joins TRBV25-1 and TRBJ2-5; 9 bases map to TRBD1. CDR3 loop: CASSAHGQGPETQYF. In nucleotides, the CDR3 is TGTGCCAGCAGCGCCCATGGACAGGGGCCCGAGACCCAGTACTTC.